This T cell receptor (beta chain) was identified in a study of blood T cell repertoires in COVID-19. About the study: Sites in the United States, Italy and Spain provided acute and convalescent COVID-19 samples. PBMCs, B-cell-depleted T cells, or T cells were the source of the cDNA or gDNA that made up the material.

In the original workflow: The authors estimated nucleated cell counts from reference gene primer amplification. Method: immunoSEQ multiplex PCR; TCRdb's copy keeps in-frame clones and lacks some. From that table come the V and J calls and clone size; the DNA was used to work out D and trimming. The profile shows roughly 170,000 clones, 70% to 90% of them singletons. The CDR3 is made up of 14 amino acids. The V end was cut by 0 bases, the J end by 3 bases, with 9 bases between. Germline V gene lookup returns CDR1 SGHRS and CDR2 YFSETQ. Sequenced: peripheral blood. V usage is TRBV5-1 and J usage is TRBJ2-5; D gene uncertain. The receptor was derived from a man aged 40-49 years with active or convalescent COVID-19. CDR3 DNA: TGCGCCAGCAGCTTGGGTAGCACCGAAGAGACCCAGTACTTC. It codes for CASSLGSTEETQYF. Drawing the rest from reference TRBV5-1 and TRBJ2-5, the complete variable domain is KAGVTQTPRYLIKTRGQQVTLSCSPISGHRSVSWYQQTPGQGLQFLFEYFSETQRNKGNFPGRFSGRQFSNSRSEMNVSTLELGDSALYLCASSLGSTEETQYFGPGTRLLVL.